The 13 T cell receptor beta chains reported below all come from one sample, sequenced in a study of radiotherapy plus CTLA-4 blockade in lung cancer (dated by TCRdb to between 2018 and 2020). Library preparation employed the immunoSEQ multiplex PCR assay. Held by TCRdb, this immuneACCESS table contains in-frame sequences only and omits some clones. Under half of the omission traces to an unresolved V gene where checked; the cause of the rest is unknown. This sample is represented by fewer than 65,000 clones; 70% to 85% of them were singletons. The top ten hold under 7% of the sample. Here the sequenced sample was peripheral blood, taken from a patient treated with radiotherapy plus ipilimumab. Source of these receptors: a human donor with non-small cell lung cancer whose response to radiotherapy plus ipilimumab could not be evaluated.

This chain joins TRBV29-1 and TRBJ2-1; 7 nucleotides align to TRBD1. Germline CDR1 SQVTM, CDR2 ANQGSEA. With V trimmed by 7 bases and J by 8 bases, 11 bases remained unmatched. The CDR3 totals 13 residues. The CDR3 sequence is CSALRGLGDEQFF. For the CDR3, the DNA is TGCAGCGCCCTGAGGGGGCTCGGAGATGAGCAGTTCTTC.

The chain is built from TRBV5-6 and TRBJ2-3, with 8 bases that match TRBD2. Germline values: CDR1 SGHDT, CDR2 YYEEEE. V was clipped by 1 base and J by 1 base; unmatched bases: 5. The CDR3 length is 16 residues. The CDR3 DNA sequence: TGTGCCAGCAGCTTGAAGAGCGGGGGAGGCACAGATACGCAGTATTTT. Translated, it gives CASSLKSGGGTDTQYF.

V gene TRBV7-2 combines with J gene TRBJ2-5; 9 nucleotides agree with TRBD1. Germline V lookup: CDR1 SGHTA, CDR2 FQGNSA. The V and J ends lost 2 bases and 5 bases, in that order; junction bases with no gene match: 6. There are 15 residues in the CDR3. The CDR3 loop reads CASSLLGDRAETQYF. Here the CDR3 DNA reads TGTGCCAGCAGCTTACTAGGGGACAGGGCGGAGACCCAGTACTTC.

The J gene is TRBJ2-3, the V gene TRBV28; D might be TRBD2 (5 bases). The germline gives CDR1 MDHEN, CDR2 SYDVKM. The CDR3 covers 13 residues. V lost 7 bases to trimming and J lost 0 bases, with 8 bases between them. The CDR3 is CASTPGSTDTQYF. The CDR3, as DNA: TGTGCCAGCACCCCGGGGAGCACAGATACGCAGTATTTT.

The chain recombines TRBV7-9 with TRBJ2-2; 7 nucleotides agree with TRBD1. The CDR3 totals 16 residues. CDR1 is SEHNR, CDR2 FQNEAQ, per germline (reference sequence). V lost 8 bases, J lost 6 bases, and 15 bases stayed unmatched. The CDR3 coding sequence is TGTGCCAGCGCAATTTTCCCCGGGACAGCTCCCGGGGAGCTGTTTTTT. Residues: CASAIFPGTAPGELFF.

The chain's CDR3 is CASSKSGGSSGELFF. CDR3 DNA sequence: TGTGCCAGCAGCAAGAGCGGGGGGAGTAGCGGGGAGCTGTTTTTT. The chain uses TRBV7-9 and TRBJ2-2, with 9 bases matching TRBD2. Looked up from germline, CDR1 is SEHNR and CDR2 is FQNEAQ (reference sequence). CDR3 length: 15 residues. With 5 bases clipped from V and 7 bases from J, the junction kept 8 bases outside the gene matches.

The rearrangement uses TRBV10-3 and TRBJ2-1; the D gene is possibly TRBD2 (5 bases). The germline V and J ends were trimmed by 7 bases and 3 bases, with 10 bases remaining between them. This CDR3 is built from 13 residues. Looked up from germline, CDR1 is ENHRY and CDR2 is SYGVKD. The CDR3 nucleotides read TGTGCCATCACTAACCGGGGCTACAATGAGCAGTTCTTC. Its protein is CAITNRGYNEQFF.

The genes are TRBV11-2 and TRBJ2-3; D uncertain. This CDR3 spans 11 amino acids. The V end lost 5 bases, the J end lost 6 bases, and 6 bases lay between the germline ends. Looked up from germline, CDR1 is SGHAT and CDR2 is FQNNGV. This CDR3 reads CASSQSDTQYF. As DNA, the CDR3 is TGTGCCAGCAGCCAGTCGGATACGCAGTATTTT.

The chain has TRBV6-1 and TRBJ2-7, with D possibly being TRBD1 (6 bases). Germline CDR1 is MNHNS and CDR2 is SASEGT. CDR3 length: 11 amino acids. Trimming removed 7 bases from V and 7 bases from J, with 11 bases in between. CDR3 coding DNA: TGTGCCAGCACAGGGGCCACGGAGCAGTACTTC. Amino acids: CASTGATEQYF.

The chain has TRBV5-1 and TRBJ2-1, with D possibly TRBD2 on 5 matching bases. Trimming pared 2 bases from V and 5 bases from J, leaving 11 bases between. From germline, CDR1 is SGHRS and CDR2 YFSETQ. The CDR3 consists of 14 residues. CDR3 in DNA: TGCGCCAGCAGCTTCGAGACGGGGAACAATGAGCAGTTCTTC. Protein: CASSFETGNNEQFF.

The chain has TRBV11-2 and TRBJ2-1; 10 bases are shared with TRBD2. J was trimmed by 8 bases and V by 1 base; bases with no gene match: 8. The length of the CDR3 is 16 residues. Germline CDR1 SGHAT, CDR2 FQNNGV. The CDR3 DNA follows: TGTGCCAGCAGCTTAGGGCTAGCGGGGGCCCGAGATGAGCAGTTCTTC. This codes for CASSLGLAGARDEQFF.

In this sample, this clone turned up once. This chain uses TRBV27 with TRBJ2-7; possible D gene TRBD2, 5 bases. Germline CDR1 and CDR2: MNHEY and SMNVEV (reference sequence). V was trimmed by 4 bases and J by 6 bases, leaving 13 bases between them. The CDR3 spans 13 residues. The CDR3 reads CASSSRGGVEQYF. CDR3 sequence (DNA): TGTGCCAGCAGTTCCAGAGGAGGAGTCGAGCAGTACTTC.

The V and J genes are TRBV5-1 and TRBJ2-2; TRBD2 might be the D (5 bases). This CDR3 has 17 residues. V was trimmed by 2 bases and J by 0 bases, leaving 14 bases between them. CDR1 and CDR2 from the germline V gene are SGHRS and YFSETQ. This CDR3 is CASSLITGTPNTGELFF. CDR3 nucleotide sequence: TGCGCCAGCAGCTTAATAACGGGAACTCCGAACACCGGGGAGCTGTTTTTT.